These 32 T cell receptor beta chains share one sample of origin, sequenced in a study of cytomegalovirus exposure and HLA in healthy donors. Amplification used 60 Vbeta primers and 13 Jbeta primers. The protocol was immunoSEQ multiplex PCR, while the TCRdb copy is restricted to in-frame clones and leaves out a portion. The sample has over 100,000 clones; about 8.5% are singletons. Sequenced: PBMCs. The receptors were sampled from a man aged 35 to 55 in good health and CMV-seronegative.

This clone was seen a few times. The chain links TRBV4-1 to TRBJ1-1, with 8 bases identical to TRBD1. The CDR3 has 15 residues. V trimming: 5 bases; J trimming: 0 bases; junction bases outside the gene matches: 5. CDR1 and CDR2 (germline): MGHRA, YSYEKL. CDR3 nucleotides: TGCGCCAGCAGCTTAGGGGACAGGATGAACACTGAAGCTTTCTTT. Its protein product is CASSLGDRMNTEAFF.

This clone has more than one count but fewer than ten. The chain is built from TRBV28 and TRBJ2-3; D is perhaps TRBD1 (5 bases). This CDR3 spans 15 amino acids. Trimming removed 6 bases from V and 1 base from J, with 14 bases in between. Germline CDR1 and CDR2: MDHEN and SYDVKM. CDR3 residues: CASRSQGSGTDTQYF. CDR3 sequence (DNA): TGTGCCAGCAGGTCCCAGGGCTCGGGCACAGATACGCAGTATTTT.

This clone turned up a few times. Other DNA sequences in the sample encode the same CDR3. The CDR3, as DNA: TGTGCCTGGACGGGGTCCTATAATTCACCCCTCCACTTT. Translated: CAWTGSYNSPLHF. This sequence joins TRBV30 and TRBJ1-6; the D is unclear. V was pared by 4 bases and J by 1 base, with 5 bases between. This CDR3 contains 13 residues. Germline V gene lookup returns CDR1 GTSNPN and CDR2 SVGIG (reference sequence).

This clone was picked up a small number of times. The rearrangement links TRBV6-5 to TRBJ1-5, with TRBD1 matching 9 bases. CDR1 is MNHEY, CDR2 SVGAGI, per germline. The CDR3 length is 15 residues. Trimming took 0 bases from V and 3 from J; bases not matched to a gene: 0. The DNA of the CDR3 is TGTGCCAGCAGTTACTCACAGGGGGCCAATCAGCCCCAGCATTTT. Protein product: CASSYSQGANQPQHF.

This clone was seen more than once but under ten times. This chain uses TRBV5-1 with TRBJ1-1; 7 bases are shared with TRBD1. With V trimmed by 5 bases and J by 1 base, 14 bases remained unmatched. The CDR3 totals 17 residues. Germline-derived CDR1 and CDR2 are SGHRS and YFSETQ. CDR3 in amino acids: CASRDRAVNRGNTEAFF. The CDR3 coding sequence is TGCGCCAGCAGGGATCGCGCGGTGAACAGGGGGAACACTGAAGCTTTCTTT. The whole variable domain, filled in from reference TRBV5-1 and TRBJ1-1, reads KAGVTQTPRYLIKTRGQQVTLSCSPISGHRSVSWYQQTPGQGLQFLFEYFSETQRNKGNFPGRFSGRQFSNSRSEMNVSTLELGDSALYLCASRDRAVNRGNTEAFFGQGTRLTVV.

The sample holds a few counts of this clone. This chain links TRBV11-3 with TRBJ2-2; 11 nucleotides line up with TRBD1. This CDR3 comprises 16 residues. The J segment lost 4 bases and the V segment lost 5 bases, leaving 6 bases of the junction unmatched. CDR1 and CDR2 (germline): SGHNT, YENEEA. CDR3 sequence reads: CASSQDRGRLTGELFF. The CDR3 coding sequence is TGTGCCAGCAGCCAGGACAGGGGGCGCCTCACCGGGGAGCTGTTTTTT.

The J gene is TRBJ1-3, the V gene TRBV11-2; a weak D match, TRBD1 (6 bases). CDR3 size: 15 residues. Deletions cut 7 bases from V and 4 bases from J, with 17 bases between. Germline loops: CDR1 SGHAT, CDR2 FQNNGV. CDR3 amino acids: CASTPRGGIGNTIYF. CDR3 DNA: TGTGCCAGCACCCCCAGGGGCGGAATAGGAAACACCATATATTTT.

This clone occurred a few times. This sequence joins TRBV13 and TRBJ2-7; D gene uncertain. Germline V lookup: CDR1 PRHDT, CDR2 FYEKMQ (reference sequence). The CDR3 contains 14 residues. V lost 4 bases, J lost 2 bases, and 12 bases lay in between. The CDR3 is CASSSRTETYEQYF. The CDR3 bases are TGTGCCAGCAGCTCCAGAACAGAAACCTACGAGCAGTACTTC.

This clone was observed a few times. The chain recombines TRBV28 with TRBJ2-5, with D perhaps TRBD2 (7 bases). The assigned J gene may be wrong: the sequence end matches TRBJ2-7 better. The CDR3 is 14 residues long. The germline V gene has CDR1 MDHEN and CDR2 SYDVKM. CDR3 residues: CASSSARGGDEQYF. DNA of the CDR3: TGTGCCAGCAGTTCGGCCAGGGGAGGGGACGAGCAGTACTTC.

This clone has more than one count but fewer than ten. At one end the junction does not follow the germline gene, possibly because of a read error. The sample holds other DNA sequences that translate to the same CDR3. The CDR3 DNA follows: TGTGCCTGGACCGGGACAGGAAATTCACCCCTACACTTT. It codes for CAWTGTGNSPLHF. The V call is TRBV30, the J call TRBJ1-6; 8 bases match TRBD1. CDR1 GTSNPN and CDR2 SVGIG come from the germline V gene (reference sequence). This CDR3 has 13 residues. Using reference TRBV30 and TRBJ1-6 for the parts outside the CDR3, the full variable domain is SQTIHQWPATLVQPVGSPLSLECTVEGTSNPNLYWYRQAAGRGLQLLFYSVGIGQISSEVPQNLSASRPQDRQFILSSKKLLLSDSGFYLCAWTGTGNSPLHFGNGTRLTVT.

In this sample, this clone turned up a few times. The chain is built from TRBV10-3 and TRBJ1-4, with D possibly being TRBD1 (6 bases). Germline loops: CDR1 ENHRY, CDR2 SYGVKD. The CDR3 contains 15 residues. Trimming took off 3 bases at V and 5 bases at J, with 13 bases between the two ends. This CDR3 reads CAISDPRDKNEKLFF. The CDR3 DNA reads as TGTGCCATCAGTGACCCGAGGGACAAGAATGAAAAACTGTTTTTT.

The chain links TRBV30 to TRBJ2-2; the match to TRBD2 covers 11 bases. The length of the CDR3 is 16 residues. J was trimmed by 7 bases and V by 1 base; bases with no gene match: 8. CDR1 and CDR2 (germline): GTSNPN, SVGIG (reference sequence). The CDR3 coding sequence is TGTGCCTGGAGTGGACTTAGCGGGGGGGAAGGCGGGGAGCTGTTTTTT. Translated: CAWSGLSGGEGGELFF.

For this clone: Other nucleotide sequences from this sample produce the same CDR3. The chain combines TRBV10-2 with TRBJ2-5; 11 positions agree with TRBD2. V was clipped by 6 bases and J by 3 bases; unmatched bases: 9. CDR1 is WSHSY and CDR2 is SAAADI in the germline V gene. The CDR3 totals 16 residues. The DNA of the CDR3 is TGCGCCAGCAGCAAGAATACGGGACTAGCGGAAGAGACCCAGTACTTC. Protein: CASSKNTGLAEETQYF.

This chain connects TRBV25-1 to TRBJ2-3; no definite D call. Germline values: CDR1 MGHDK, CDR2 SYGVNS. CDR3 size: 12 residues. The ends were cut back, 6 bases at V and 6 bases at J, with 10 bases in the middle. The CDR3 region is CASRYAWDTQYF. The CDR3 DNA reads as TGTGCCAGCAGATACGCGTGGGATACGCAGTATTTT. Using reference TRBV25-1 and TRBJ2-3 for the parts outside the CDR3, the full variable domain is EADIYQTPRYLVIGTGKKITLECSQTMGHDKMYWYQQDPGMELHLIHYSYGVNSTEKGDLSSESTVSRIRTEHFPLTLESARPSHTSQYLCASRYAWDTQYFGPGTRLTVL.

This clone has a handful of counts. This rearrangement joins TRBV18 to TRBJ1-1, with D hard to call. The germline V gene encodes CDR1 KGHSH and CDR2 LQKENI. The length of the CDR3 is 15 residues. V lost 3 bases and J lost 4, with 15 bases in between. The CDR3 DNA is TGTGCCAGCTCACCGCGAGACCATGAGGGCACTGAAGCTTTCTTT. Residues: CASSPRDHEGTEAFF.

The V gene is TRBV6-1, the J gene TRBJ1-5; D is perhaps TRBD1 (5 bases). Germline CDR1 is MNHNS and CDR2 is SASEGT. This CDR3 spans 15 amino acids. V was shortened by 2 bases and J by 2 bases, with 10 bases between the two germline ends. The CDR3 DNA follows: TGTGCCAGCAGTGAACAGGGAGGAGGCAATCAGCCCCAGCATTTT. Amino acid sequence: CASSEQGGGNQPQHF.

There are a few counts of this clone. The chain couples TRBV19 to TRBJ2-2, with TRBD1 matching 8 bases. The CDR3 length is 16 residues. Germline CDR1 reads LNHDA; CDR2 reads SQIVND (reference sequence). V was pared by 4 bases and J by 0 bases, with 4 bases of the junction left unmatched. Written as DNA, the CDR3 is TGTGCCAGTAGTACGACAGGGGCCCCGAACACCGGGGAGCTGTTTTTT. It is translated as CASSTTGAPNTGELFF.

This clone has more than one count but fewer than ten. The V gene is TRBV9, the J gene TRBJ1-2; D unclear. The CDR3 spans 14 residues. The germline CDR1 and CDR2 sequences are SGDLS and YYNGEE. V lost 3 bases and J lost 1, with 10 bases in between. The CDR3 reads CASSGREFNYGYTF. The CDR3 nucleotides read TGTGCCAGCAGCGGCCGGGAGTTTAACTATGGCTACACCTTC.

The CDR3 protein is CASSQDYDYNGYTF. Written as DNA, the CDR3 is TGCGCCAGCAGCCAAGATTACGACTATAATGGCTACACCTTC. The chain recombines TRBV4-3 with TRBJ1-2; D call uncertain. CDR1 and CDR2 (germline): LGHNA, YSLEER. This CDR3 has 14 residues. Trimming pared 0 bases from V and 6 bases from J, leaving 11 bases between.

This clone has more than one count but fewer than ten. As DNA, the CDR3 is TGTGCCAGCAGCGTAGAACAGGGGCTGGGTGAAAAACTGTTTTTT. Its protein is CASSVEQGLGEKLFF. This rearrangement joins TRBV9 to TRBJ1-4; 7 positions agree with TRBD1. Germline V lookup: CDR1 SGDLS, CDR2 YYNGEE. This CDR3 spans 15 amino acids. Unmatched junction bases numbered 6, after V lost 0 bases and J lost 7 bases.

CDR3 coding DNA: TGTGCCAGCACCCTGGCCGGGACAGGACATTACGAGACCCAGTACTTC. Protein sequence: CASTLAGTGHYETQYF. J is TRBJ2-5 and V is TRBV27; TRBD1 matches at 8 bases. The V and J ends lost 7 bases and 5 bases, in that order; junction bases with no gene match: 15. Looked up from germline, CDR1 is MNHEY and CDR2 is SMNVEV (reference sequence). The CDR3 is made up of 16 amino acids.

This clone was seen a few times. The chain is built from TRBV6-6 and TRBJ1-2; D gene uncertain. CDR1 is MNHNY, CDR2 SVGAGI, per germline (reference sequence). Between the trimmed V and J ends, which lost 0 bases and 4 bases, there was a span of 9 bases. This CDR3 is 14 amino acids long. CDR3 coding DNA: TGTGCCAGCAGTTACTCGACGGGAGCCTATGGCTACACCTTC. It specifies CASSYSTGAYGYTF.

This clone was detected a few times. The CDR3: CASTDLTDSKQYF. The CDR3 DNA reads as TGCGCCAGCACCGACTTGACGGACAGCAAGCAGTACTTC. The chain couples TRBV10-2 to TRBJ2-7; perhaps TRBD1 as D (6 bases). Trimming stripped 7 bases from V and 8 bases from J, with 18 bases between. Germline loops: CDR1 WSHSY, CDR2 SAAADI. This CDR3 has 13 residues.

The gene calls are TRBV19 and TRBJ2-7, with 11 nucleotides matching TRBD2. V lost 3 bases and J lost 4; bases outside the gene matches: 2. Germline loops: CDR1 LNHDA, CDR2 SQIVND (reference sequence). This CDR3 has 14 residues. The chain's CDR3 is CASSMTSGAYEQYF. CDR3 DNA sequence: TGTGCCAGTAGTATGACTAGCGGGGCTTACGAGCAGTACTTC.

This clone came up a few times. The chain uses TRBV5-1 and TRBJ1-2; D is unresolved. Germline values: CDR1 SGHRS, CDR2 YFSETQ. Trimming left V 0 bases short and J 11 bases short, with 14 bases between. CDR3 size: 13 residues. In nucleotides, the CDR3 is TGCGCCAGCAGCTTGGTTGGGGAGATCCGATACACCTTC. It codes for CASSLVGEIRYTF.

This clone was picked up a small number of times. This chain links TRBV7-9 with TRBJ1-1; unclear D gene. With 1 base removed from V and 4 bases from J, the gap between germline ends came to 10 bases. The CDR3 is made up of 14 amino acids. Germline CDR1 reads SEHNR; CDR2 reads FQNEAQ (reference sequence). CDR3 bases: TGTGCCAGCAGCTTAGAAAACCAGGCCACTGAAGCTTTCTTT. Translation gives CASSLENQATEAFF. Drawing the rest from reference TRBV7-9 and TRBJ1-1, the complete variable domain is DTGVSQNPRHKITKRGQNVTFRCDPISEHNRLYWYRQTLGQGPEFLTYFQNEAQLEKSRLLSDRFSAERPKGSFSTLEIQRTEQGDSAMYLCASSLENQATEAFFGQGTRLTVV.

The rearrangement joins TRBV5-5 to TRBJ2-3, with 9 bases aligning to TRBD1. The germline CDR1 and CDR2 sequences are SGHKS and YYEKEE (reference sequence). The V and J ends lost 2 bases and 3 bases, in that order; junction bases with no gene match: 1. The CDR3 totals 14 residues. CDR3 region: CASSLDRGTDTQYF. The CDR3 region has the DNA TGTGCCAGCAGCTTAGACAGGGGGACAGATACGCAGTATTTT.

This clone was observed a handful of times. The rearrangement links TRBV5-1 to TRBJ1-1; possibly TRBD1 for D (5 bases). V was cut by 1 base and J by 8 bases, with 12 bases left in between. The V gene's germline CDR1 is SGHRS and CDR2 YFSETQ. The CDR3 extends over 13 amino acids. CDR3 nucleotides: TGCGCCAGCAGCTTGTACAGGCAAGAGGAAGCTTTCTTT. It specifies CASSLYRQEEAFF. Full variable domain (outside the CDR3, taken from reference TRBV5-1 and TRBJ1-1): KAGVTQTPRYLIKTRGQQVTLSCSPISGHRSVSWYQQTPGQGLQFLFEYFSETQRNKGNFPGRFSGRQFSNSRSEMNVSTLELGDSALYLCASSLYRQEEAFFGQGTRLTVV.

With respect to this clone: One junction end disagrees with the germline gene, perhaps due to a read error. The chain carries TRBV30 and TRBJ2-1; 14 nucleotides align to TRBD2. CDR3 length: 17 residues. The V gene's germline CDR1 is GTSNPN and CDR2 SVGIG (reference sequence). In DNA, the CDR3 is TGTGCCCGGAGTGGGACTAGCGGGGGAAAGTCCTACAATGAGCAGTTCTTC. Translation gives CARSGTSGGKSYNEQFF.

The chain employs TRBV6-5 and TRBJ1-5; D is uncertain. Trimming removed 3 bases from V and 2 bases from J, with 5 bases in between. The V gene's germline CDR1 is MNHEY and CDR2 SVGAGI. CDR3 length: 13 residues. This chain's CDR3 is CASSYRGNQPQHF. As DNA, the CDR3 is TGTGCCAGCAGTTATCGAGGCAATCAGCCCCAGCATTTT.

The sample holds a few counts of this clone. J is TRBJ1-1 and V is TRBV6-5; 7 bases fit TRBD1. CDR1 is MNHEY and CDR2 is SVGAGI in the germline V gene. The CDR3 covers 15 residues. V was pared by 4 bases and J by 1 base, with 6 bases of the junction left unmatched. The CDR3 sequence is CASSFDNRGNTEAFF. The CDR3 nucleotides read TGTGCCAGCAGTTTTGATAACAGGGGGAACACTGAAGCTTTCTTT.

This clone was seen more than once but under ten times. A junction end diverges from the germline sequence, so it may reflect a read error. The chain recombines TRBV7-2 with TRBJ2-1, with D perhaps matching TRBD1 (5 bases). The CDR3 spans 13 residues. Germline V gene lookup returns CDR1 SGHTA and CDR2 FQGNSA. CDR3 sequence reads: CASSLAPGNEQFF. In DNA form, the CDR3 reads TGTGCTAGCAGCTTGGCACCAGGGAATGAGCAGTTCTTC.